These 5 T cell receptor beta chains were all obtained from the same sample, sequenced in a study of metastatic and nonmetastatic thyroid tumors. None of the patients had undergone any treatment ahead of thyroid surgery. TCRdb called clones again from the PCR reads with MiXCR. The sample lists more than 15,000 clones, 25% to 30% occurring once. Specimen: tumor tissue. All receptors derive from a male donor with papillary thyroid cancer or a benign thyroid nodule (not recorded which). Some clones in this sample may be carry-over from other donors' samples.

This chain connects TRBV6-1 to TRBJ2-7; D call uncertain. Trimming pared 4 bases from V and 2 bases from J, leaving 18 bases between. The CDR3 is 16 residues long. Germline-derived CDR1 and CDR2 are MNHNS and SASEGT. CDR3 sequence reads: CASSGSSSETTYEQYF. The CDR3 DNA sequence: TGTGCCAGCAGTGGTTCCTCGAGCGAAACTACCTACGAGCAGTACTTC.

In this sample, this clone turned up a few times. The chain carries TRBV28 and TRBJ1-5; TRBD1 matches 11 bases. Germline CDR1 and CDR2: MDHEN and SYDVKM. The CDR3 is 18 residues long. J was trimmed by 3 bases and V by 6 bases; bases with no gene match: 13. The CDR3 is CASSHRTGGESFNQPQHF. The CDR3 DNA follows: TGTGCCAGCAGCCACCGGACAGGGGGCGAATCTTTCAATCAGCCCCAGCATTTT.

This clone was counted many times. V is TRBV9 and J is TRBJ1-2; D might be TRBD1 (5 bases). Germline CDR1 and CDR2: SGDLS and YYNGEE. Trimming stripped 0 bases from V and 7 bases from J, with 16 bases between. CDR3 length: 15 residues. The CDR3 sequence is CASSVVSGGWRGYTF. CDR3 bases: TGTGCCAGCAGCGTAGTATCTGGGGGATGGCGTGGCTACACCTTC.

This sequence joins TRBV28 and TRBJ1-4, with D hard to call. The V gene's germline CDR1 is MDHEN and CDR2 SYDVKM. Trimming pared 8 bases from V and 0 bases from J, leaving 10 bases between. The CDR3 totals 14 residues. The CDR3 coding sequence is TGTGCCAGCGGTCTCTCGGCAACTAATGAAAAACTGTTTTTT. Protein sequence: CASGLSATNEKLFF.

The chain links TRBV20-1 to TRBJ2-1, with 9 positions matching TRBD2. This CDR3 region has 15 residues. Germline trimming cut 2 bases from V and 9 bases from J; bases unmatched to any gene: 11. Germline V gene sequence: CDR1 DFQATT, CDR2 SNEGSKA (reference sequence). The CDR3 nucleotides read TGCAGTGCTAGACCAAGCGGGAGGAGTCTTATTGAGCAGTTCTTC. The encoded protein is CSARPSGRSLIEQFF.